This TCR beta chain was observed in a study of blood T cell repertoires in COVID-19. Assay: immunoSEQ multiplex PCR; the TCRdb copy retains only in-frame clones and omits some. Counted here are more than 85,000 clones, over 65% occurring once; the ten biggest clones make up 3.8%. The CDR3 extends over 20 amino acids. Germline values: CDR1 MDHEN, CDR2 SYDVKM. Trimming took 4 bases from V and 3 from J; bases not matched to a gene: 17. What was sequenced was peripheral blood. This clonotype was sampled from a woman aged 80 or over with acute or convalescent COVID-19. The V and J genes are TRBV28 and TRBJ2-7, with 14 bases identical to TRBD2. The CDR3: CASSSPFQKGLAGVGYEQYF. CDR3 DNA sequence: TGTGCCAGCAGTTCCCCTTTCCAAAAGGGACTAGCGGGAGTGGGCTACGAGCAGTACTTC.